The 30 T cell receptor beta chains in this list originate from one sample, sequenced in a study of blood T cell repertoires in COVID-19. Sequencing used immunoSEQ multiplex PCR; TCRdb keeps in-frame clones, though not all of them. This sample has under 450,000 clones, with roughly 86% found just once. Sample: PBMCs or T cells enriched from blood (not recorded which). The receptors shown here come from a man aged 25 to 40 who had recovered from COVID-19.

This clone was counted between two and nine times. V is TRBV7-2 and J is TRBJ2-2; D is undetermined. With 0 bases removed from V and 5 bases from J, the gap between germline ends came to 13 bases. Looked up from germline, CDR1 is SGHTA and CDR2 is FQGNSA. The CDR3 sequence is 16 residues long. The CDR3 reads CASSLAARMATGELFF. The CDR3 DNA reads TGTGCCAGCAGCTTAGCGGCCAGGATGGCAACCGGGGAGCTGTTTTTT.

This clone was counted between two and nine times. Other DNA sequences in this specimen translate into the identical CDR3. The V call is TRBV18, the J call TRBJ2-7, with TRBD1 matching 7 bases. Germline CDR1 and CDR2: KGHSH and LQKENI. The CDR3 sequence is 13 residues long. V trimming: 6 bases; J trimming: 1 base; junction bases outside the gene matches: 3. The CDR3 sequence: CASSPGQSYEQYF. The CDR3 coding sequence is TGTGCCAGCTCCCCGGGACAGTCCTACGAGCAGTACTTC.

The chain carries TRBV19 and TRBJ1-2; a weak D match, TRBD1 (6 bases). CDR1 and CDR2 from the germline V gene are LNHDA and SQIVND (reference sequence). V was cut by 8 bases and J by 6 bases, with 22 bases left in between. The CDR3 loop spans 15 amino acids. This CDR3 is CASSQDSLTPNGYTF. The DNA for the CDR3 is TGTGCCAGTTCGCAGGACAGCCTCACCCCCAATGGCTACACCTTC.

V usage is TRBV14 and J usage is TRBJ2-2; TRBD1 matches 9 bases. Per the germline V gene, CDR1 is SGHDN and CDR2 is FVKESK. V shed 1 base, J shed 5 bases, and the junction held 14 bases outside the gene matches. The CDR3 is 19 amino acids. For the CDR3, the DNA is TGTGCCAGCAGCCAAGCCGGTGATCGGGGACAGGGAAGGACCGGGGAGCTGTTTTTT. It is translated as CASSQAGDRGQGRTGELFF.

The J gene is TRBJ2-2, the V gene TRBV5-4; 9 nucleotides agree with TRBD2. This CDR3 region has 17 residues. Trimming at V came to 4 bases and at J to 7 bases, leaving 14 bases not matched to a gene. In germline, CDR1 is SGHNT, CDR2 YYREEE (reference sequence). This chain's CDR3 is CASSGLPAGGFGGELFF. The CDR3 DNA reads TGTGCCAGCAGCGGCCTCCCAGCGGGGGGTTTCGGCGGGGAGCTGTTTTTT.

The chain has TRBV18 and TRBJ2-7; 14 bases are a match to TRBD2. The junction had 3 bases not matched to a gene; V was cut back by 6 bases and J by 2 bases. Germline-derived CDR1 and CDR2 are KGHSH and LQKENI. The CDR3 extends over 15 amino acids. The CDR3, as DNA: TGTGCCAGCTCGACGGGACTAGCGGGGGCCTACGAGCAGTACTTC. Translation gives CASSTGLAGAYEQYF. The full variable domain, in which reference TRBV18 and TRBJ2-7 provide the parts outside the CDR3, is NAGVMQNPRHLVRRRGQEARLRCSPMKGHSHVYWYRQLPEEGLKFMVYLQKENIIDESGMPKERFSAEFPKEGPSILRIQQVVRGDSAAYFCASSTGLAGAYEQYFGPGTRLTVT.

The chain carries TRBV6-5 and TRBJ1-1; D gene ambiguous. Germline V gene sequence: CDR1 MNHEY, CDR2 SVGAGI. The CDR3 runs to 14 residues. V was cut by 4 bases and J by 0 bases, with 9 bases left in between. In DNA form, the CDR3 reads TGTGCCAGCAGTTCGGCGGTGATGAACACTGAAGCTTTCTTT. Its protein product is CASSSAVMNTEAFF.

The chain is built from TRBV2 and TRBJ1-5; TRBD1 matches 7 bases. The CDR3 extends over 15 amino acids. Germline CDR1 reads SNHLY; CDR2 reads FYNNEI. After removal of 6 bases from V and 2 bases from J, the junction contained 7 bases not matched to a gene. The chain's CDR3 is CASRDRAGGNQPQHF. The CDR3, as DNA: TGTGCCAGCAGAGACAGGGCCGGAGGCAATCAGCCCCAGCATTTT.

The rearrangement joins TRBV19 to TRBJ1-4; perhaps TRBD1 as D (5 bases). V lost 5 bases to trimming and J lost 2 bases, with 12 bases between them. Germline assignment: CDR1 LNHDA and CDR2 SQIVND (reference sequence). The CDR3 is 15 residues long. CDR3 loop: CASSGVGATNEKLFF. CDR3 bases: TGTGCCAGTAGTGGGGTTGGGGCGACTAATGAAAAACTGTTTTTT.

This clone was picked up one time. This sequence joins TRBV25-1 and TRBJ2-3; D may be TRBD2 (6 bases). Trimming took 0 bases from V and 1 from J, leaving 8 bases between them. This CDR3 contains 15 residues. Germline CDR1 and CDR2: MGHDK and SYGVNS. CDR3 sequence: CASSEYGGGTDTQYF. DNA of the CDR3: TGTGCCAGCAGTGAATATGGCGGGGGCACAGATACGCAGTATTTT. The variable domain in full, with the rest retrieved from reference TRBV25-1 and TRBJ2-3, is EADIYQTPRYLVIGTGKKITLECSQTMGHDKMYWYQQDPGMELHLIHYSYGVNSTEKGDLSSESTVSRIRTEHFPLTLESARPSHTSQYLCASSEYGGGTDTQYFGPGTRLTVL.

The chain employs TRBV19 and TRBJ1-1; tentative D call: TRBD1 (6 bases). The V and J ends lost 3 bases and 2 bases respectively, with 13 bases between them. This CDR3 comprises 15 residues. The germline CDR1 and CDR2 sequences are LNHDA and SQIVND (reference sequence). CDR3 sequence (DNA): TGTGCCAGTAGTATTCAGGCAGGGGTAAACACTGAAGCTTTCTTT. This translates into CASSIQAGVNTEAFF.

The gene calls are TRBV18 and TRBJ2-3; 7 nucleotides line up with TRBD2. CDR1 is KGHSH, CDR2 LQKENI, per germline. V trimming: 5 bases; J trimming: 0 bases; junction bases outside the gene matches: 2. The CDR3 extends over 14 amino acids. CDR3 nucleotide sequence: TGTGCCAGCTCATCAGCGGGGAGCACAGATACGCAGTATTTT. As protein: CASSSAGSTDTQYF. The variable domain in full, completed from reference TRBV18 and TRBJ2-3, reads NAGVMQNPRHLVRRRGQEARLRCSPMKGHSHVYWYRQLPEEGLKFMVYLQKENIIDESGMPKERFSAEFPKEGPSILRIQQVVRGDSAAYFCASSSAGSTDTQYFGPGTRLTVL.

The CDR3 coding sequence is TGTGCCAGCAGTCTTAGACAGGGGGTCGATGGCTACACCTTC. Encoded protein: CASSLRQGVDGYTF. The chain combines TRBV27 with TRBJ1-2, with 9 bases aligning to TRBD1. CDR3 length: 14 residues. The germline V gene encodes CDR1 MNHEY and CDR2 SMNVEV (reference sequence). J was trimmed by 6 bases and V by 5 bases; bases with no gene match: 7.

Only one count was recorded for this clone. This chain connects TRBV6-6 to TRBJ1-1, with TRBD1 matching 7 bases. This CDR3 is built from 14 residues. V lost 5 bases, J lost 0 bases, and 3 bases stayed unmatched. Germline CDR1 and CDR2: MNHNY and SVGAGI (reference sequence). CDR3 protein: CASSGQVMNTEAFF. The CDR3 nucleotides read TGTGCCAGCAGTGGACAGGTCATGAACACTGAAGCTTTCTTT.

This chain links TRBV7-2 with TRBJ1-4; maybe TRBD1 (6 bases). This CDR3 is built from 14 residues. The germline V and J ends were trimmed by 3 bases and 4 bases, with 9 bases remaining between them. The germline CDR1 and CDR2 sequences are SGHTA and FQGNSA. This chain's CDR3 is CASSFDRLNEKLFF. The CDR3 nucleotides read TGTGCCAGCAGCTTCGACAGGCTTAATGAAAAACTGTTTTTT.

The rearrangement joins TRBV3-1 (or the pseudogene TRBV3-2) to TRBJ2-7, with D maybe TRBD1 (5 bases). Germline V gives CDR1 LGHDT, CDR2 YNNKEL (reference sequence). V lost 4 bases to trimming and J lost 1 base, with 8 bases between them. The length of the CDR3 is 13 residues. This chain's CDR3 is CASSRDSSYEQYF. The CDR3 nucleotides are TGTGCCAGCAGCCGAGACAGTTCCTACGAGCAGTACTTC.

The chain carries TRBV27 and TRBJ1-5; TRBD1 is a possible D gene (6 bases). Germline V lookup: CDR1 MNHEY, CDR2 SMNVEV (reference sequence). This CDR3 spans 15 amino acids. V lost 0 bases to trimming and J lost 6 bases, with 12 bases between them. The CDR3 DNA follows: TGTGCCAGCAGTTTATCGTTCGCAGGGGCTCAGCCCCAGCATTTT. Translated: CASSLSFAGAQPQHF.

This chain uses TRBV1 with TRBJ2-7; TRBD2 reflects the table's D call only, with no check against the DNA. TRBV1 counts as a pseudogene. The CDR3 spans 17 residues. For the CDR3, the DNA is TGCACCAGCAGCCAAGATACCCAACTAGTTGGCCCCTACGAGCAGTACTTC. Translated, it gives CTSSQDTQLVGPYEQYF.

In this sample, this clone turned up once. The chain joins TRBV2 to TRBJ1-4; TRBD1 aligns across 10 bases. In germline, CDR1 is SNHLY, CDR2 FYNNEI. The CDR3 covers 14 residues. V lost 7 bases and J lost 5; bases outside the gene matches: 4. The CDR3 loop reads CASKGGQGNEKLFF. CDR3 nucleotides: TGTGCCAGCAAGGGGGGACAGGGGAATGAAAAACTGTTTTTT.

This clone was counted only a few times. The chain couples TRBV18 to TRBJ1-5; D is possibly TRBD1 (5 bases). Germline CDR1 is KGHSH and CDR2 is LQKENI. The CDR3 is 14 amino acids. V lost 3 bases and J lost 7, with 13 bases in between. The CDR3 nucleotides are TGTGCCAGCTCACCGCGGGGAGGGGACCAGCCCCAGCATTTT. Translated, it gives CASSPRGGDQPQHF.

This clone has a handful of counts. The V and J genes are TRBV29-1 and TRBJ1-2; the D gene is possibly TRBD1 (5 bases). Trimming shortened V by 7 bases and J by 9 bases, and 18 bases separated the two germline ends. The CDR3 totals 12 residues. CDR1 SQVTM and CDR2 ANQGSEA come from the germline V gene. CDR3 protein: CSASIGGDRYTF. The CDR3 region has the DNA TGCAGCGCTTCGATCGGGGGGGATCGCTACACCTTC.

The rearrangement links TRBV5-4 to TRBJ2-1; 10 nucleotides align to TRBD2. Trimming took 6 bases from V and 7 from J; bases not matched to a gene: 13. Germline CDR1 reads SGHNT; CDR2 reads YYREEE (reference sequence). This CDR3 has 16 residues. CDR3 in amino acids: CASTSIESGGANEQFF. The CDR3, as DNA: TGTGCCAGCACCTCTATCGAGAGCGGGGGGGCTAATGAGCAGTTCTTC.

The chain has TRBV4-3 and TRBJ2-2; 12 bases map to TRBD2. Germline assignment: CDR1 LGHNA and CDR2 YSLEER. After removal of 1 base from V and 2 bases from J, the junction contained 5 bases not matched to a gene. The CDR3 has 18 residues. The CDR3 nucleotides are TGCGCCAGCAGCCAAGGACTAGCGGGGGCCTTAAACACCGGGGAGCTGTTTTTT. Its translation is CASSQGLAGALNTGELFF.

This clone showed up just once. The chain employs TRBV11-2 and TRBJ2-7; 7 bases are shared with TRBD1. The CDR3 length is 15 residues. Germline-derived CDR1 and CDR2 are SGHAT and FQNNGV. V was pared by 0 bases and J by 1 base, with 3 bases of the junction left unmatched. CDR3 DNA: TGTGCCAGCAGCTTAGAAGACAGGGTATCCTACGAGCAGTACTTC. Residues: CASSLEDRVSYEQYF.

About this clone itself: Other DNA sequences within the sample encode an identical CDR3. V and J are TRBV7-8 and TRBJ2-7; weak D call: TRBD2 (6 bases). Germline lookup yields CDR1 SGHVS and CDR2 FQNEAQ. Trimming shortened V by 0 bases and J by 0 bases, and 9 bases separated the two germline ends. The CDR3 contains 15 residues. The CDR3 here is CASSLAGGSSYEQYF. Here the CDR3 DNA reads TGTGCCAGCAGCTTAGCGGGAGGAAGCTCCTACGAGCAGTACTTC.

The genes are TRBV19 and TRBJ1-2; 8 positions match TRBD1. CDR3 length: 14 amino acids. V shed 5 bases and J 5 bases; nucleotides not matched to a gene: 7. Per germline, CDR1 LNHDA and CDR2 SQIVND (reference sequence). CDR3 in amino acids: CASSAWTGRYGYTF. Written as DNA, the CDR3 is TGTGCCAGTAGTGCCTGGACAGGGCGGTATGGCTACACCTTC.

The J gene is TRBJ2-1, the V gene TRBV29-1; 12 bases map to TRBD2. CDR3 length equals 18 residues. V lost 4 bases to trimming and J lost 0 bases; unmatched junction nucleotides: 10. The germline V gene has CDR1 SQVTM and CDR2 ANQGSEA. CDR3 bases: TGCAGCGTTGTGGCACTAGCGGGGGGTCCTAGCTCCTACAATGAGCAGTTCTTC. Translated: CSVVALAGGPSSYNEQFF.

The CDR3 sequence is CASSSRGSYGYTF. CDR3 DNA sequence: TGTGCCAGTAGTTCCAGGGGTAGTTATGGCTACACCTTC. The chain carries TRBV19 and TRBJ1-2, with TRBD1 as a possible D gene (6 bases). The CDR3 covers 13 residues. Germline V gives CDR1 LNHDA, CDR2 SQIVND (reference sequence). V was cut by 5 bases and J by 5 bases, with 12 bases left in between.

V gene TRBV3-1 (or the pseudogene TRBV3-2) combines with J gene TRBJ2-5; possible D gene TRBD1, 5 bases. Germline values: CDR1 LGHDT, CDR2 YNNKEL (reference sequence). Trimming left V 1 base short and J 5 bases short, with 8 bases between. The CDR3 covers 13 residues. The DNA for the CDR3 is TGTGCCAGCAGCCAAGGGGGCGCCGAGACCCAGTACTTC. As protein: CASSQGGAETQYF.

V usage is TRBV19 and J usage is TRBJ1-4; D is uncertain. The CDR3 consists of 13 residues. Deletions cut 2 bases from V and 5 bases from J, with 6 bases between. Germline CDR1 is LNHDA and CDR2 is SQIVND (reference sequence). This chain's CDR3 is CASSIFRNEKLFF. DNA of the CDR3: TGTGCCAGTAGTATATTCAGAAATGAAAAACTGTTTTTT.